This TCR beta chain was identified during a study of cytomegalovirus exposure and HLA in healthy donors. CDR3 length: 15 residues. Looked up from germline, CDR1 is MGHRA and CDR2 is YSYEKL. The PCR made use of 60 Vbeta and 13 Jbeta primers. Assay: immunoSEQ multiplex PCR; the TCRdb copy retains only in-frame clones and omits some. Seen here are under 250,000 clones, 70% to 80% observed once, and the top ten hold 3.5% to 4%. The sequence came from a male donor in good health and CMV-seronegative. This chain joins TRBV4-1 and TRBJ2-5; 9 bases align to TRBD1. The DNA end is a closer match to TRBJ2-7, so the J assignment may be wrong. Sequenced material: PBMCs. Written as DNA, the CDR3 is TGCGCCAGCAGCCAAGGACAGGGGGTATCCTACGAGCAGTACTTC. As protein: CASSQGQGVSYEQYF.